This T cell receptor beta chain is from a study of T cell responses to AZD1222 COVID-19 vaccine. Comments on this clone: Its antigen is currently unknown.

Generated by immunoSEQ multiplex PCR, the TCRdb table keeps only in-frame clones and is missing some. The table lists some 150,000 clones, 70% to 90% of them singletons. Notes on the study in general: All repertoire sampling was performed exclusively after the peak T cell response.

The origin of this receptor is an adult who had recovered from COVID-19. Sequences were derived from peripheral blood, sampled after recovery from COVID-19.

The CDR3 loop is CASSLDPQGFGGSGNTIYF. In DNA form, the CDR3 reads TGTGCCAGCAGCTTAGACCCCCAGGGATTTGGTGGCTCTGGAAACACCATATATTTT. The V and J genes are TRBV7-9 and TRBJ1-3; D possibly corresponds to TRBD1 (5 bases). Germline V gene sequence: CDR1 SEHNR, CDR2 FQNEAQ (reference sequence). The CDR3 covers 19 residues. The ends were cut back, 1 base at V and 0 bases at J, with 19 bases in the middle.